This T cell receptor (beta chain) was sequenced in a study of OX40 agonist ivuxolimab in advanced cancers. Study conclusions and caveats: Clones of CD4+ and CD8+ blood T cells grew by week 6 at doses of 0.1 to 3.0 mg/kg.

On this clone itself: Its antigen is currently unknown.

V shed 3 bases and J 5 bases; nucleotides not matched to a gene: 10. Germline values: CDR1 SGHKS, CDR2 YYEKEE (reference sequence). The CDR3 sequence is 15 residues long. Sequenced by immunoSEQ multiplex PCR; TCRdb stores in-frame clones only, minus some. This sample has 40,000 to 60,000 clones, with about 80% found just once. Specimen: CD4+ or CD8+ T cells sorted from blood, collected in a trial of the OX40 agonist ivuxolimab. The rearrangement joins TRBV5-5 to TRBJ1-2; 7 bases are shared with TRBD1. The clonotype comes from an adult with an advanced solid tumor such as melanoma, head and neck, liver or kidney cancer. CDR3 in DNA: TGTGCCAGCAGCTCCGGACAGGCCCGGAATTATGGCTACACCTTC. The encoded protein is CASSSGQARNYGYTF.